These 27 T cell receptor beta chains came from one sample sequenced in a study of blood T cell repertoires in COVID-19. The table came from immunoSEQ multiplex PCR; TCRdb's copy has only in-frame clones and leaves some out. The table has almost 400,000 clones, 87% seen once. Specimen: peripheral blood. The receptors were sampled from a woman aged 55-69 years with COVID-19, enrolled during active disease.

The V call is TRBV6-5, the J call TRBJ2-2; tentative D call: TRBD1 (6 bases). Germline V CDR1 and CDR2: MNHEY, SVGAGI. V shed 2 bases and J shed 3 bases, with 10 bases lying between them. This CDR3 region has 15 residues. The CDR3 region has the DNA TGTGCCAGCAGTTACACGCAGGGGCACACCGGGGAGCTGTTTTTT. Its translation: CASSYTQGHTGELFF.

The chain joins TRBV19 to TRBJ2-2; 13 nucleotides line up with TRBD2. This CDR3 contains 16 residues. V gave up 9 bases and J gave up 8 bases; unmatched junction bases: 12. Germline V gene sequence: CDR1 LNHDA, CDR2 SQIVND (reference sequence). The CDR3 is CASQEGLAGPTGELFF. The DNA of the CDR3 is TGTGCCAGCCAAGAGGGACTAGCGGGACCCACGGGGGAGCTGTTTTTT.

This clone was found once. This chain links TRBV19 with TRBJ2-7; D perhaps matches TRBD1 (5 bases). Germline CDR1 LNHDA, CDR2 SQIVND (reference sequence). With 5 bases removed from V and 6 bases from J, the gap between germline ends came to 20 bases. The CDR3 runs to 15 residues. In nucleotides, the CDR3 is TGTGCCAGTAGTCCCCAGGGATCAAAAAATGGCGAGCAGTACTTC. Encoded protein: CASSPQGSKNGEQYF. The full variable domain, completed using reference TRBV19 and TRBJ2-7, is DGGITQSPKYLFRKEGQNVTLSCEQNLNHDAMYWYRQDPGQGLRLIYYSQIVNDFQKGDIAEGYSVSREKKESFPLTVTSAQKNPTAFYLCASSPQGSKNGEQYFGPGTRLTVT.

CDR3 nucleotides: TGTGCCAGCAGTGAGCACAGGGGTGGCTACACCTTC. Its translation: CASSEHRGGYTF. The chain recombines TRBV25-1 with TRBJ1-2; 7 bases map to TRBD1. The CDR3 runs 12 residues. CDR1 MGHDK and CDR2 SYGVNS come from the germline V gene. V shed 3 bases and J 7 bases; nucleotides not matched to a gene: 2.

The chain is built from TRBV29-1 and TRBJ2-7, with D maybe TRBD2 (5 bases). This CDR3 spans 17 amino acids. CDR1 and CDR2 from the germline V gene are SQVTM and ANQGSEA. Trimming cost V 4 bases and J 3 bases, with 25 bases left between them. The CDR3 here is CSVGIIGGRLVLYEQYF. The DNA for the CDR3 is TGCAGCGTTGGAATAATAGGAGGACGGTTGGTTCTCTACGAGCAGTACTTC.

V usage is TRBV10-3 and J usage is TRBJ1-1; TRBD1 matches 8 bases. The germline V gene has CDR1 ENHRY and CDR2 SYGVKD. The CDR3 is 14 amino acids. The J segment lost 1 base and the V segment lost 8 bases, leaving 6 bases of the junction unmatched. CDR3 amino acids: CAIGKGTGNTEAFF. CDR3 DNA: TGTGCCATCGGCAAAGGGACAGGGAACACTGAAGCTTTCTTT.

The chain combines TRBV19 with TRBJ1-5, with TRBD1 identical over 9 bases. Germline V gene lookup returns CDR1 LNHDA and CDR2 SQIVND (reference sequence). The CDR3 length is 16 residues. Trimming took 9 bases from V and 0 from J; bases not matched to a gene: 9. The CDR3 loop reads CASTGGEVYSNQPQHF. The CDR3, as DNA: TGTGCCAGCACAGGGGGCGAGGTGTATAGCAATCAGCCCCAGCATTTT.

With respect to this clone: One end of the junction does not line up with germline, which may come from a read error. The J gene is TRBJ2-1, the V gene TRBV2, with TRBD1 identical over 9 bases. The CDR3 contains 12 residues. Germline loops: CDR1 SNHLY, CDR2 FYNNEI. DNA of the CDR3: TGTGCCAGCAGTGTAGTAGGACAGGGGAAGATCTTC. Protein: CASSVVGQGKIF.

This chain connects TRBV6-5 to TRBJ1-2; 11 bases line up with TRBD1. CDR3 length: 16 amino acids. The V gene's germline CDR1 is MNHEY and CDR2 SVGAGI. Trimming took 4 bases from V and 4 from J; bases not matched to a gene: 8. CDR3 amino acids: CASSSGTGGRIYGYTF. The CDR3, as DNA: TGTGCCAGCAGTTCCGGGACAGGGGGGCGAATCTATGGCTACACCTTC.

This chain uses TRBV25-1 with TRBJ2-7; D might be TRBD1 (5 bases). Germline V CDR1 and CDR2: MGHDK, SYGVNS. The germline V and J ends were trimmed by 4 bases and 5 bases, with 12 bases remaining between them. This CDR3 has 13 residues. The CDR3 here is CASSVTGFHEQYF. The CDR3 bases are TGTGCCAGCAGTGTCACAGGATTCCACGAGCAGTACTTC.

The V and J genes are TRBV3-1 (or the pseudogene TRBV3-2) and TRBJ2-1; TRBD2 might be the D (5 bases). The V end was cut by 6 bases, the J end by 5 bases, with 17 bases between. The CDR3 runs to 15 residues. Germline CDR1 LGHDT, CDR2 YNNKEL (reference sequence). In DNA, the CDR3 is TGTGCCAGCAGTTCTCTCTTCCGGGGAGACAATGAGCAGTTCTTC. Translation: CASSSLFRGDNEQFF.

This clone occurred a few times. The chain joins TRBV27 to TRBJ1-2, with D possibly TRBD1 on 6 matching bases. CDR1 and CDR2 (germline): MNHEY, SMNVEV (reference sequence). The CDR3 loop spans 16 amino acids. V was pared by 6 bases and J by 4 bases, with 21 bases between. For the CDR3, the DNA is TGTGCCAGCAGCTCCCAACAGGGTTCGGGCTTCTATGGCTACACCTTC. This encodes CASSSQQGSGFYGYTF.

The chain links TRBV7-3 to TRBJ1-6; 9 bases agree with TRBD1. Per germline, CDR1 SGHTA and CDR2 FQGTGA. This CDR3 has 15 amino acids. Trimming took 0 bases from V and 9 from J; bases not matched to a gene: 3. The CDR3 loop reads CASSLTGQGGSPLHF. CDR3 nucleotide sequence: TGTGCCAGCAGCTTAACGGGACAGGGAGGTTCACCCCTCCACTTT.

V is TRBV19 and J is TRBJ2-1; 11 positions agree with TRBD2. This CDR3 is 15 amino acids long. Trimming at V came to 5 bases and at J to 9 bases, leaving 9 bases not matched to a gene. Germline-derived CDR1 and CDR2 are LNHDA and SQIVND (reference sequence). The CDR3 is CASSLPGLAAPEQFF. The CDR3 nucleotides read TGTGCCAGTAGTCTTCCGGGACTAGCGGCGCCTGAGCAGTTCTTC.

The V and J genes are TRBV2 and TRBJ1-1, with D possibly TRBD1 on 5 matching bases. V lost 10 bases to trimming and J lost 1 base, with 19 bases between them. Germline loops: CDR1 SNHLY, CDR2 FYNNEI. This CDR3 is 15 amino acids long. Here the CDR3 DNA reads TGTGCCACGACCGCGGGGGGAGCCAGGAACACTGAAGCTTTCTTT. It is translated as CATTAGGARNTEAFF.

The chain recombines TRBV5-1 with TRBJ2-3; 8 bases agree with TRBD1. The CDR3 runs to 16 residues. The germline V gene has CDR1 SGHRS and CDR2 YFSETQ. V shed 0 bases and J 2 bases; nucleotides not matched to a gene: 5. CDR3: CASSLEGQVYTDTQYF. CDR3 DNA: TGCGCCAGCAGCTTGGAGGGACAGGTGTACACAGATACGCAGTATTTT.

The J gene is TRBJ2-7, the V gene TRBV27; D is perhaps TRBD1 (5 bases). Between the trimmed V and J ends, which lost 1 base and 3 bases, there was a span of 13 bases. CDR1 and CDR2 from the germline V gene are MNHEY and SMNVEV (reference sequence). CDR3 size: 15 residues. CDR3 region: CASSLLSAQGYEQYF. The CDR3 region has the DNA TGTGCCAGCAGTTTATTATCGGCTCAGGGCTACGAGCAGTACTTC.

J is TRBJ2-3 and V is TRBV27; 8 nucleotides agree with TRBD1. The V gene end was trimmed by 5 bases and the J gene end by 6 bases; junction bases not matched to a gene: 7. CDR3 size: 14 residues. Germline lookup yields CDR1 MNHEY and CDR2 SMNVEV (reference sequence). This chain's CDR3 is CASSHDRGWDTQYF. For the CDR3, the DNA is TGTGCCAGCAGTCACGACAGGGGTTGGGATACGCAGTATTTT.

The chain recombines TRBV14 with TRBJ1-5; no definite D call. Germline V gene sequence: CDR1 SGHDN, CDR2 FVKESK. Trimming removed 10 bases at V and 16 bases at J, with 17 bases between. The CDR3 loop spans 10 amino acids. CDR3 region: CANQIRVLHF. The CDR3 DNA reads TGTGCCAACCAGATCCGGGTCCTACATTTT.

The chain employs TRBV6-4 and TRBJ1-1; a weak D match, TRBD1 (5 bases). Trimming cost V 8 bases and J 1 base, with 11 bases left between them. In germline, CDR1 is MRHNA, CDR2 SNTAGT. The CDR3 is made up of 13 amino acids. The DNA for the CDR3 is TGTGCCAGCGGACAAGAGCCGAACACTGAAGCTTTCTTT. Translating it yields CASGQEPNTEAFF.

The J gene is TRBJ2-3, the V gene TRBV7-3; tentatively, D is TRBD1 (6 bases). The CDR3 has 14 residues. V was clipped by 5 bases and J by 5 bases, with 14 bases between them. Germline V CDR1 and CDR2: SGHTA, FQGTGA. DNA of the CDR3: TGTGCCAGCAGCGCCGAAGGGGGAAGAGATACGCAGTATTTT. It codes for CASSAEGGRDTQYF.

The V and J genes are TRBV19 and TRBJ1-6; 8 bases are shared with TRBD1. CDR3 length: 14 amino acids. J gave up 10 bases and V 5 bases, and 7 bases lay outside the gene matches. Germline V lookup: CDR1 LNHDA, CDR2 SQIVND (reference sequence). CDR3: CASSGRTGPSPLHF. CDR3 DNA sequence: TGTGCCAGTAGTGGAAGGACAGGGCCCTCACCCCTCCACTTT.

The chain combines TRBV5-1 with TRBJ1-3, with a weak D call TRBD1 (6 bases). The V gene lost 0 bases and the J gene lost 4 bases, with 17 bases spanning the gap. This CDR3 has 17 residues. Germline assignment: CDR1 SGHRS and CDR2 YFSETQ. The CDR3 sequence: CASSLDGTRTGGNTIYF. The CDR3 coding sequence is TGCGCCAGCAGCTTGGACGGGACAAGAACGGGCGGAAACACCATATATTTT. Full variable domain (outside the CDR3, taken from reference TRBV5-1 and TRBJ1-3): KAGVTQTPRYLIKTRGQQVTLSCSPISGHRSVSWYQQTPGQGLQFLFEYFSETQRNKGNFPGRFSGRQFSNSRSEMNVSTLELGDSALYLCASSLDGTRTGGNTIYFGEGSWLTVV.

The chain uses TRBV5-1 and TRBJ1-3; D possibly corresponds to TRBD1 (6 bases). This CDR3 has 14 amino acids. V dropped 4 bases and J dropped 0 bases, with 8 bases sitting between them. CDR1 and CDR2 from the germline V gene are SGHRS and YFSETQ. The CDR3, as DNA: TGCGCCAGCAGCGTACAGGGCTCTGGAAACACCATATATTTT. Amino acids: CASSVQGSGNTIYF.

V and J are TRBV10-3 and TRBJ2-1; a weak D match, TRBD1 (5 bases). Trimming shortened V by 0 bases and J by 10 bases, and 7 bases separated the two germline ends. The CDR3 contains 12 residues. Germline V gives CDR1 ENHRY, CDR2 SYGVKD. As DNA, the CDR3 is TGTGCCATCAGTGAGTCTCAGGGAGAGCAGTTCTTC. This translates into CAISESQGEQFF.

This rearrangement joins TRBV19 to TRBJ1-6, with 8 positions matching TRBD1. Per germline, CDR1 LNHDA and CDR2 SQIVND (reference sequence). Trimming removed 5 bases from V and 0 bases from J; junction bases left unmatched: 6. This CDR3 contains 17 residues. This chain's CDR3 is CASSDQGALSYNSPLHF. The CDR3 region has the DNA TGTGCCAGTAGTGATCAGGGGGCCCTCTCCTATAATTCACCCCTCCACTTT.

The J gene is TRBJ1-5, the V gene TRBV6-5; the match to TRBD1 covers 10 bases. J lost 7 bases, V lost 6 bases, and 6 bases had no gene match. Germline V CDR1 and CDR2: MNHEY, SVGAGI. The CDR3 runs 14 residues. As DNA, the CDR3 is TGTGCCAGCAGGAACGGACAGGGGGGACAGCCCCAGCATTTT. It translates to CASRNGQGGQPQHF.